One sample yielded the 30 T cell receptor beta chains listed below, sequenced in a study of blood T cell repertoires in COVID-19. The method was immunoSEQ multiplex PCR; TCRdb's version includes in-frame clones alone and lacks a portion of them. In the table there are approximately 240,000 clones, about 80% of which are singletons. Sequencing was done on a sample of peripheral blood. The receptors come from a woman between 55 and 75 years old with acute or convalescent COVID-19.

The chain couples TRBV5-1 to TRBJ1-1, with D perhaps TRBD1 (6 bases). The CDR3 totals 13 residues. Germline values: CDR1 SGHRS, CDR2 YFSETQ. Trimming shortened V by 5 bases and J by 4 bases, and 12 bases separated the two germline ends. The CDR3 DNA is TGCGCCAGCAGGGCCATGGACAGCACTGAAGCTTTCTTT. Protein product: CASRAMDSTEAFF.

This clone was counted a single time. CDR3 amino acids: CASSFRDVQFF. CDR3 DNA sequence: TGTGCCAGCAGCTTTCGCGATGTGCAGTTCTTC. V usage is TRBV11-2 and J usage is TRBJ2-1; D is uncertain. The germline gives CDR1 SGHAT, CDR2 FQNNGV. This CDR3 contains 11 residues. V gave up 3 bases and J gave up 12 bases, with 9 bases separating them.

The rearrangement joins TRBV28 to TRBJ1-4; D might be TRBD1 (6 bases). There are 13 residues in the CDR3. V was trimmed by 7 bases and J by 7 bases, leaving 13 bases between them. Germline CDR1 is MDHEN and CDR2 is SYDVKM. The CDR3 sequence is CASITGNGEKLFF. The CDR3 region has the DNA TGTGCCAGCATTACAGGGAACGGTGAAAAACTGTTTTTT.

V gene TRBV7-9 combines with J gene TRBJ2-5; 9 bases align to TRBD2. The CDR3 totals 16 residues. The V segment lost 5 bases and the J segment 4 bases; nucleotides outside the gene matches: 11. Germline V lookup: CDR1 SEHNR, CDR2 FQNEAQ (reference sequence). The CDR3 spells CASSPGAAGGSETQYF. The DNA for the CDR3 is TGTGCCAGCAGCCCGGGAGCCGCGGGGGGGTCAGAGACCCAGTACTTC.

This rearrangement joins TRBV4-1 to TRBJ1-2, with a possible D match to TRBD1 (5 bases). The CDR3 loop spans 14 amino acids. Trimming cost V 4 bases and J 7 bases, with 16 bases left between them. CDR1 and CDR2 (germline): MGHRA, YSYEKL. The DNA of the CDR3 is TGCGCCAGCAGCCGGGAACAGGTATCCTCTGGCTACACCTTC. Translating gives CASSREQVSSGYTF.

The CDR3 coding sequence is TGTGCCATCAGTGAGAGGGGACAGGGGGCGAGAGGCTACACCTTC. Protein: CAISERGQGARGYTF. This rearrangement joins TRBV10-3 to TRBJ1-2; 12 bases fit TRBD1. The CDR3 is 15 amino acids. The ends lost 2 bases at V and 8 bases at J; junction bases unmatched: 6. Germline-derived CDR1 and CDR2 are ENHRY and SYGVKD.

The genes are TRBV9 and TRBJ2-1; the D gene is possibly TRBD2 (6 bases). The V end lost 0 bases, the J end lost 6 bases, and 16 bases lay between the germline ends. Germline-derived CDR1 and CDR2 are SGDLS and YYNGEE. This CDR3 is built from 16 residues. The CDR3 DNA is TGTGCCAGCAGCGTAGCTGGAGGGAGTTGGGGCAATGAGCAGTTCTTC. Translating gives CASSVAGGSWGNEQFF. Drawing the rest from reference TRBV9 and TRBJ2-1, the complete variable domain is DSGVTQTPKHLITATGQRVTLRCSPRSGDLSVYWYQQSLDQGLQFLIQYYNGEERAKGNILERFSAQQFPDLHSELNLSSLELGDSALYFCASSVAGGSWGNEQFFGPGTRLTVL.

In this sample, this clone turned up a few times. The chain joins TRBV27 to TRBJ1-1, with D possibly being TRBD1 (6 bases). The CDR3 totals 14 residues. The ends were cut back, 5 bases at V and 6 bases at J, with 16 bases in the middle. Germline V gene lookup returns CDR1 MNHEY and CDR2 SMNVEV (reference sequence). DNA of the CDR3: TGTGCCAGCAGTGCCTCGACAGGACCTGCTGAAGCTTTCTTT. Its translation is CASSASTGPAEAFF.

The rearrangement links TRBV5-5 to TRBJ2-3; 7 nucleotides agree with TRBD1. The J segment lost 3 bases and the V segment lost 2 bases, leaving 3 bases of the junction unmatched. Germline CDR1 SGHKS, CDR2 YYEKEE (reference sequence). CDR3 length: 14 residues. The CDR3 nucleotides read TGTGCCAGCAGCTTTGAACAGGGGACAGATACGCAGTATTTT. Protein product: CASSFEQGTDTQYF.

This clone was recorded once. This chain connects TRBV4-1 to TRBJ1-5, with D unresolved. Germline CDR1 is MGHRA and CDR2 is YSYEKL. The CDR3 runs 16 residues. Trimming stripped 0 bases from V and 2 bases from J, with 11 bases between. This CDR3 reads CASSQDVSTRNQPQHF. The CDR3 bases are TGCGCCAGCAGCCAAGATGTCAGTACACGCAATCAGCCCCAGCATTTT.

The V gene is TRBV5-1, the J gene TRBJ1-1, with D unclear. V was pared by 2 bases and J by 1 base, with 12 bases between. The CDR3 has 15 amino acids. Germline CDR1 is SGHRS and CDR2 is YFSETQ. The CDR3 region is CASSLYSGGNTEAFF. The CDR3 coding sequence is TGCGCCAGCAGCTTATACTCGGGAGGGAACACTGAAGCTTTCTTT.

Comment on this clone: Other nucleotide sequences from this sample produce the same CDR3. This chain uses TRBV3-1 (or the pseudogene TRBV3-2) with TRBJ1-1; perhaps TRBD1 as D (5 bases). Germline CDR1 is LGHDT and CDR2 is YNNKEL (reference sequence). CDR3 length: 14 amino acids. V shed 1 base and J shed 1 base, with 7 bases lying between them. CDR3 residues: CASSQGGPNTEAFF. The CDR3 region has the DNA TGTGCCAGCAGCCAAGGGGGCCCGAACACTGAAGCTTTCTTT.

The chain carries TRBV7-8 and TRBJ1-4; TRBD1 matches 7 bases. Per the germline V gene, CDR1 is SGHVS and CDR2 is FQNEAQ. V lost 5 bases, J lost 4 bases, and 7 bases stayed unmatched. The CDR3 is made up of 15 amino acids. The CDR3 protein is CASSRWTGINEKLFF. CDR3 nucleotide sequence: TGTGCCAGCAGCAGATGGACAGGCATTAATGAAAAACTGTTTTTT.

The chain couples TRBV6-1 to TRBJ2-3; 10 positions match TRBD2. Germline V CDR1 and CDR2: MNHNS, SASEGT. The length of the CDR3 is 19 residues. With V trimmed by 2 bases and J by 7 bases, 18 bases remained unmatched. The chain's CDR3 is CASSEMVGLADLDGHTQYF. CDR3 in DNA: TGTGCCAGCAGTGAAATGGTCGGACTAGCGGACCTCGACGGGCATACGCAGTATTTT.

This clone was observed once. V and J are TRBV2 and TRBJ2-6; 7 bases are shared with TRBD1. This CDR3 spans 17 amino acids. Germline CDR1 SNHLY, CDR2 FYNNEI. V lost 4 bases, J lost 4 bases, and 10 bases stayed unmatched. This chain's CDR3 is CASSATGQTSGANVLTF. The CDR3 DNA reads as TGTGCCAGCAGTGCCACGGGACAGACATCCGGGGCCAACGTCCTGACTTTC.

The chain uses TRBV23-1 and TRBJ1-6, with D perhaps matching TRBD1 (5 bases). TRBV23-1 is sorted into the ORF group, with uncertain function. The germline V and J ends were trimmed by 0 bases and 7 bases, with 7 bases remaining between them. This CDR3 is 14 amino acids long. The DNA of the CDR3 is TGCGCCAGCAGTCAATCTGACAGAAATTCACCCCTCCACTTT. Its translation is CASSQSDRNSPLHF.

The V call is TRBV3-1 (or the pseudogene TRBV3-2), the J call TRBJ1-4, with 8 positions matching TRBD1. Germline-derived CDR1 and CDR2 are LGHDT and YNNKEL (reference sequence). The J segment lost 13 bases and the V segment lost 1 base, leaving 2 bases of the junction unmatched. The CDR3 runs to 12 residues. The CDR3 bases are TGTGCCAGCAGCCAAGCAGACAGGGGACTGTTTTTT. Protein: CASSQADRGLFF.

The rearrangement uses TRBV4-1 and TRBJ1-2, with TRBD1 matching over 8 bases. CDR3 length: 16 amino acids. Germline V lookup: CDR1 MGHRA, CDR2 YSYEKL. V lost 1 base and J lost 4; bases outside the gene matches: 8. The CDR3 region has the DNA TGCGCCAGCAGCCAAGTATTACAGGGGGGGATCTATGGCTACACCTTC. Protein product: CASSQVLQGGIYGYTF.

The J gene is TRBJ2-2, the V gene TRBV5-4; a possible D gene is TRBD2 (6 bases). Germline V gene sequence: CDR1 SGHNT, CDR2 YYREEE (reference sequence). Trimming pared 1 base from V and 2 bases from J, leaving 18 bases between. The CDR3 contains 18 residues. The CDR3 here is CASSLKVSRLGNTGELFF. In nucleotides, the CDR3 is TGTGCCAGCAGCTTGAAAGTTTCGAGACTAGGAAACACCGGGGAGCTGTTTTTT.

The chain recombines TRBV3-1 (or the pseudogene TRBV3-2) with TRBJ1-1, with 9 positions matching TRBD1. The CDR3 runs 12 residues. CDR1 and CDR2 from the germline V gene are LGHDT and YNNKEL (reference sequence). J lost 5 bases, V lost 5 bases, and 0 bases had no gene match. This chain's CDR3 is CASSDRGTEAFF. Here the CDR3 DNA reads TGTGCCAGCAGCGACAGGGGGACTGAAGCTTTCTTT.

CDR3 protein: CASSQDPIGTTRAGELFF. CDR3 DNA: TGTGCCAGCAGCCAAGACCCCATCGGGACTACGAGAGCCGGGGAGCTGTTTTTT. The chain links TRBV4-2 to TRBJ2-2, with 7 bases identical to TRBD2. This CDR3 is 18 amino acids long. The J segment lost 6 bases and the V segment lost 0 bases, leaving 13 bases of the junction unmatched. Germline CDR1 reads LGHNA; CDR2 reads YNFKEQ.

About this clone itself: The sample has other DNA sequences that encode this CDR3 too. The gene calls are TRBV19 and TRBJ1-4; 10 positions match TRBD1. The CDR3 runs 15 residues. Looked up from germline, CDR1 is LNHDA and CDR2 is SQIVND (reference sequence). Trimming cost V 6 bases and J 8 bases; bases outside gene matches: 9. The CDR3 here is CASSGTGTGDEKLFF. DNA for the CDR3: TGTGCCAGTAGCGGGACCGGGACAGGGGACGAAAAACTGTTTTTT.

This clone showed up just a few times. The J gene is TRBJ1-3, the V gene TRBV29-1, with 7 bases that match TRBD1. The trim removed 6 bases at V and 2 bases at J, leaving 4 bases unmatched. This CDR3 is 13 amino acids long. The germline V gene encodes CDR1 SQVTM and CDR2 ANQGSEA. The CDR3 here is CSVRTGAGNTIYF. The CDR3, as DNA: TGCAGCGTCCGAACAGGGGCTGGAAACACCATATATTTT. Full variable domain (rest looked up from reference TRBV29-1 and TRBJ1-3): SAVISQKPSRDICQRGTSLTIQCQVDSQVTMMFWYRQQPGQSLTLIATANQGSEATYESGFVIDKFPISRPNLTFSTLTVSNMSPEDSSIYLCSVRTGAGNTIYFGEGSWLTVV.

The genes are TRBV19 and TRBJ1-1; D may be TRBD1 (6 bases). The length of the CDR3 is 15 residues. The ends were cut back, 3 bases at V and 0 bases at J, with 11 bases in the middle. The germline V gene encodes CDR1 LNHDA and CDR2 SQIVND (reference sequence). The CDR3 region is CASSIAGALNTEAFF. The CDR3 nucleotides are TGTGCCAGTAGTATCGCAGGGGCCTTGAACACTGAAGCTTTCTTT.

The V and J genes are TRBV30 and TRBJ2-7; 10 bases agree with TRBD1. Per the germline V gene, CDR1 is GTSNPN and CDR2 is SVGIG (reference sequence). V shed 4 bases, J shed 4 bases, and the junction held 4 bases outside the gene matches. The CDR3 has 13 residues. For the CDR3, the DNA is TGTGCCTGGACACCGGGACAGGGGTACGAGCAGTACTTC. This sequence encodes CAWTPGQGYEQYF.

The chain combines TRBV11-3 with TRBJ1-5; D remains ambiguous. V gave up 1 base and J gave up 0 bases, with 13 bases separating them. The CDR3 loop spans 17 amino acids. CDR1 is SGHNT, CDR2 YENEEA, per germline. The CDR3 spells CASSLVGGSYSNQPQHF. CDR3 nucleotide sequence: TGTGCCAGCAGCTTAGTTGGCGGCAGCTATAGCAATCAGCCCCAGCATTTT.

This rearrangement joins TRBV7-8 to TRBJ1-1; no clear D. V lost 5 bases and J lost 7, with 14 bases in between. Germline V lookup: CDR1 SGHVS, CDR2 FQNEAQ. This CDR3 has 13 amino acids. CDR3 region: CASSRGRGFEAFF. CDR3 coding DNA: TGTGCCAGCAGCCGCGGGCGCGGGTTTGAAGCTTTCTTT. The entire variable domain, with the rest obtained from reference TRBV7-8 and TRBJ1-1, is as follows: GAGVSQSPRYKVAKRGQDVALRCDPISGHVSLFWYQQALGQGPEFLTYFQNEAQLDKSGLPSDRFFAERPEGSVSTLKIQRTQQEDSAVYLCASSRGRGFEAFFGQGTRLTVV.

The J gene is TRBJ1-1, the V gene TRBV6-6; the D gene is possibly TRBD1 (5 bases). There are 15 residues in the CDR3. Germline CDR1 is MNHNY and CDR2 is SVGAGI (reference sequence). The V end lost 0 bases, the J end lost 0 bases, and 8 bases lay between the germline ends. The CDR3 DNA follows: TGTGCCAGCAGTTACTCTGACAGCATGAACACTGAAGCTTTCTTT. Amino acid sequence: CASSYSDSMNTEAFF.

This clone was found once. The chain uses TRBV14 and TRBJ2-5; no definite D call. The CDR3 is made up of 12 amino acids. Germline CDR1 reads SGHDN; CDR2 reads FVKESK. The ends were cut back, 3 bases at V and 4 bases at J, with 6 bases in the middle. The CDR3 sequence: CASSHYRETQYF. CDR3 bases: TGTGCCAGCAGCCACTACCGAGAGACCCAGTACTTC.

CDR3: CASGRRGTVPTDTQYF. The CDR3 nucleotides read TGTGCCAGCGGCAGACGGGGGACGGTACCCACAGATACGCAGTATTTT. This chain connects TRBV11-2 to TRBJ2-3; D perhaps matches TRBD2 (6 bases). Germline lookup yields CDR1 SGHAT and CDR2 FQNNGV. V gave up 8 bases and J gave up 2 bases, with 20 bases separating them. The CDR3 length is 16 residues.